Given below is one TCR beta chain in context. Per the authors' pipeline: Reference gene primer amplification gave nucleated cell count estimates. TCRdb's table, derived via immunoSEQ multiplex PCR, lists solely in-frame clones and lacks some. Clone size and V and J calls were adopted from that table, with D and trimming inferred from the DNA. The data hold a few hundred thousand clones, with over 75% observed a single time. CDR3 size: 14 residues. Per germline, CDR1 SGHRS and CDR2 YFSETQ. Between the trimmed V and J ends, which lost 4 bases and 3 bases, there was a span of 13 bases. Each participant's cohort was designated according to participant-reported clinical history. The sample is drawn from a study of blood T cell repertoires in COVID-19. Study-wide background: Samples came from the United States, Italy and Spain, spanning acute and convalescent COVID-19.

The chain has TRBV5-1 and TRBJ1-2, with D perhaps TRBD1 (6 bases). The sample was PBMCs or T cells enriched from blood (not recorded which). This clonotype was obtained from a woman between 18 and 29 years old who had recovered from COVID-19. As DNA, the CDR3 is TGCGCCAGCAGCCCTGGTCACAGGGACTATGGCTACACCTTC. This gives the protein CASSPGHRDYGYTF.